The count of the clone carrying this TCR beta chain is one. The data were produced by immunoSEQ multiplex PCR, yet TCRdb's version contains in-frame clones alone and is incomplete. This table has 190,000 or so clones, 80% to 90% appearing once. This entry belongs to a study of blood T cell repertoires in COVID-19. Germline CDR1 KGHDR, CDR2 SFDVKD. This CDR3 spans 14 amino acids. V lost 6 bases and J lost 4; bases outside the gene matches: 4. The chain is built from TRBV24-1 and TRBJ2-2; 7 nucleotides line up with TRBD1. Sequencing used peripheral blood. The receptor's source is a man aged 60 to 69 who had recovered from COVID-19. CDR3 sequence reads: CATSPGGSTGELFF. Here the CDR3 DNA reads TGTGCCACCAGTCCAGGGGGTAGCACCGGGGAGCTGTTTTTT.